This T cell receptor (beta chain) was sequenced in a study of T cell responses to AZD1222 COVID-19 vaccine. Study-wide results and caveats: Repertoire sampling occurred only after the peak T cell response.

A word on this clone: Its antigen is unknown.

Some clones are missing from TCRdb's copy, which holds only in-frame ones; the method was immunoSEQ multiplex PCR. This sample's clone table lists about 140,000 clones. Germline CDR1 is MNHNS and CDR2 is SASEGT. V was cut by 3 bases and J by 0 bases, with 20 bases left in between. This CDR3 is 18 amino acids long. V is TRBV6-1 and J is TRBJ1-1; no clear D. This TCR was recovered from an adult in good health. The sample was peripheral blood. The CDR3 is CASSDGLGFLAMNTEAFF. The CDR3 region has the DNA TGTGCCAGCAGTGACGGATTAGGTTTCCTGGCTATGAACACTGAAGCTTTCTTT.